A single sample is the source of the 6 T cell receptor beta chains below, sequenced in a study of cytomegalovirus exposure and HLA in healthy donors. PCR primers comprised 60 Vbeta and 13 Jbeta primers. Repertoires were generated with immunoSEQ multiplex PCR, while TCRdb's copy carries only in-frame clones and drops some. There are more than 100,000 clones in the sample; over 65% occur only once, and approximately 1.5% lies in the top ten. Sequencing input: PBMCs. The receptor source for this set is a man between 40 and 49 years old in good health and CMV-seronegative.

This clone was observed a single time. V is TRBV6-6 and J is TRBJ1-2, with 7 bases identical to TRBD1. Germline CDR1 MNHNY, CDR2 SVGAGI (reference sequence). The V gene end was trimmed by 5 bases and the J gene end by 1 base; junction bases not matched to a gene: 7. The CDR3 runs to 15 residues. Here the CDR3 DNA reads TGTGCCAGCAGTCAACGACAGGGAAATAACTATGGCTACACCTTC. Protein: CASSQRQGNNYGYTF.

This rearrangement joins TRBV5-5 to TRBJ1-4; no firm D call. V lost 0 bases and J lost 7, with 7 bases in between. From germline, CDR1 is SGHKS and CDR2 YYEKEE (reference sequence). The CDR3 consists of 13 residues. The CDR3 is CASSLDSSEKLFF. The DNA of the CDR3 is TGTGCCAGCAGCTTGGACAGTAGTGAAAAACTGTTTTTT. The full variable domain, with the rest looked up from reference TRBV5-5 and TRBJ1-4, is DAGVTQSPTHLIKTRGQQVTLRCSPISGHKSVSWYQQVLGQGPQFIFQYYEKEERGRGNFPDRFSARQFPNYSSELNVNALLLGDSALYLCASSLDSSEKLFFGSGTQLSVL.

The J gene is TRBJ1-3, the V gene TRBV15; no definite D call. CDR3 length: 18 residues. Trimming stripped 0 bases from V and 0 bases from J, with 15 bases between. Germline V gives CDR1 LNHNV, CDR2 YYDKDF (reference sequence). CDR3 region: CATSRDKTLRDSGNTIYF. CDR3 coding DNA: TGTGCCACCAGCAGAGATAAGACTCTCCGAGACTCTGGAAACACCATATATTTT. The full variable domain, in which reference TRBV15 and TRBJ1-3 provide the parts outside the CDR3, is DAMVIQNPRYQVTQFGKPVTLSCSQTLNHNVMYWYQQKSSQAPKLLFHYYDKDFNNEADTPDNFQSRRPNTSFCFLDIRSPGLGDTAMYLCATSRDKTLRDSGNTIYFGEGSWLTVV.

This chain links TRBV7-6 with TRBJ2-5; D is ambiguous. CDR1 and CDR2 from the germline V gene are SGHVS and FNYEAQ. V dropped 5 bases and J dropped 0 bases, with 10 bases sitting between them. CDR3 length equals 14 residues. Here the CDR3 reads CASSANRDQETQYF. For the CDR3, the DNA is TGTGCCAGCAGCGCCAATCGGGACCAAGAGACCCAGTACTTC.

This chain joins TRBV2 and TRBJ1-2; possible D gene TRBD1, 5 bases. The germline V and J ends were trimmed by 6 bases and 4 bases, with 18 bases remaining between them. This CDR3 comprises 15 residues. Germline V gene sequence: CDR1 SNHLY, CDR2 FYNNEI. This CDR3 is CASRDRTGNIYGYTF. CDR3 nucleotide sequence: TGTGCCAGCAGAGATCGAACAGGAAACATCTATGGCTACACCTTC.

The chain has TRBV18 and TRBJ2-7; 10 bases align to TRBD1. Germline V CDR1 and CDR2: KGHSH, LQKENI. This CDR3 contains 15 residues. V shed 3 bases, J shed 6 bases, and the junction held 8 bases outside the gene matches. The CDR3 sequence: CASSPGTGDLGEQYF. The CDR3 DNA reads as TGTGCCAGCTCACCCGGGACAGGGGATTTAGGCGAGCAGTACTTC.